Below are 17 T cell receptor beta chains sequenced from a single sample in a study of blood T cell repertoires in COVID-19. Measured with immunoSEQ multiplex PCR; TCRdb has only the in-frame clones, and not every one. The table has about 28,000 clones, roughly 90% seen once. Input material: peripheral blood. These receptor sequences come from a human donor in a cohort sampled during active COVID-19.

The chain joins TRBV5-1 to TRBJ1-4; a weak D match, TRBD1 (6 bases). Between the trimmed V and J ends, which lost 0 bases and 7 bases, there was a span of 13 bases. Germline V gene lookup returns CDR1 SGHRS and CDR2 YFSETQ. This CDR3 has 15 amino acids. The CDR3 DNA follows: TGCGCCAGCAGCTTGGGTGGACAGAGTTCTGAAAAACTGTTTTTT. Amino acid sequence: CASSLGGQSSEKLFF.

V gene TRBV23-1 combines with J gene TRBJ2-5; TRBD1 might be the D (6 bases). TRBV23-1 is classed as an ORF, of uncertain function. Trimming pared 7 bases from V and 5 bases from J, leaving 23 bases between. The CDR3 is 16 amino acids. The CDR3 loop reads CASTRPGTRCQETQYF. CDR3 nucleotides: TGCGCCAGCACTCGGCCCGGGACACGGTGTCAGGAGACCCAGTACTTC.

V and J are TRBV30 and TRBJ2-1, with D hard to call. In germline, CDR1 is GTSNPN, CDR2 SVGIG (reference sequence). The CDR3 sequence is 12 residues long. Trimming shortened V by 2 bases and J by 4 bases, and 6 bases separated the two germline ends. The CDR3 nucleotides read TGTGCCTGGAGTCCCCTATACAATGAGCAGTTCTTC. It codes for CAWSPLYNEQFF.

This chain uses TRBV15 with TRBJ2-2, with 7 bases that match TRBD1. CDR3 length equals 14 residues. Germline assignment: CDR1 LNHNV and CDR2 YYDKDF (reference sequence). The junction had 7 bases not matched to a gene; V was cut back by 8 bases and J by 4 bases. The CDR3 reads CATARGSSTGELFF. DNA of the CDR3: TGTGCCACCGCCAGGGGGAGTAGCACCGGGGAGCTGTTTTTT.

The V gene is TRBV10-2, the J gene TRBJ2-1, with 16 positions matching TRBD2. J was trimmed by 9 bases and V by 6 bases; bases with no gene match: 5. CDR3 length: 15 residues. Germline V CDR1 and CDR2: WSHSY, SAAADI. The CDR3 here is CASRGTSGGATEQFF. DNA of the CDR3: TGCGCCAGCAGGGGGACTAGCGGGGGGGCAACTGAGCAGTTCTTC.

The J gene is TRBJ1-1, the V gene TRBV10-2, with a weak D call TRBD1 (5 bases). Per the germline V gene, CDR1 is WSHSY and CDR2 is SAAADI. Trimming removed 1 base from V and 10 bases from J, with 22 bases in between. The CDR3 length is 16 residues. Here the CDR3 reads CASSEWFLSAPGVAFF. For the CDR3, the DNA is TGCGCCAGCAGTGAGTGGTTTCTCAGTGCCCCGGGGGTAGCTTTCTTT.

The V and J genes are TRBV4-1 and TRBJ2-7, with 9 bases lining up with TRBD2. CDR1 and CDR2 (germline): MGHRA, YSYEKL. J lost 3 bases, V lost 4 bases, and 4 bases had no gene match. The CDR3 loop spans 14 amino acids. CDR3 amino acids: CASSLAGGNYEQYF. CDR3 sequence (DNA): TGCGCCAGCAGCCTGGCGGGGGGGAACTACGAGCAGTACTTC.

The chain combines TRBV11-2 with TRBJ2-3; a weak D match, TRBD2 (5 bases). This CDR3 has 16 amino acids. Trimming pared 3 bases from V and 4 bases from J, leaving 17 bases between. The germline V gene has CDR1 SGHAT and CDR2 FQNNGV. CDR3 in amino acids: CASSFNSGGSADTQYF. The CDR3 DNA reads as TGTGCCAGCAGCTTTAACAGCGGCGGCTCCGCAGATACGCAGTATTTT.

The J gene is TRBJ1-1, the V gene TRBV11-2, with D perhaps TRBD1 (6 bases). CDR1 SGHAT and CDR2 FQNNGV come from the germline V gene. The CDR3 extends over 13 amino acids. With 5 bases removed from V and 5 bases from J, the gap between germline ends came to 12 bases. CDR3 in amino acids: CASSPRQETEAFF. In nucleotides, the CDR3 is TGTGCCAGCAGCCCGCGACAGGAGACTGAAGCTTTCTTT.

This clone was seen only once. J is TRBJ2-1 and V is TRBV3-1 (or the pseudogene TRBV3-2), with D possibly TRBD2 on 6 matching bases. The CDR3 spans 14 residues. V dropped 8 bases and J dropped 7 bases, with 18 bases sitting between them. CDR1 is LGHDT and CDR2 is YNNKEL in the germline V gene (reference sequence). The CDR3 sequence is CASRGSSGGNEQFF. DNA of the CDR3: TGTGCCAGCCGGGGGTCCAGTGGGGGTAATGAGCAGTTCTTC.

CDR3 sequence reads: CASSQVASYGYTF. DNA for the CDR3: TGTGCCAGCAGCCAGGTGGCCAGCTATGGCTACACCTTC. This rearrangement joins TRBV3-1 (or the pseudogene TRBV3-2) to TRBJ1-2; no firm D call. Trimming cost V 3 bases and J 4 bases, with 9 bases left between them. There are 13 residues in the CDR3. The germline CDR1 and CDR2 sequences are LGHDT and YNNKEL (reference sequence).

V and J are TRBV5-4 and TRBJ2-3; 11 bases align to TRBD2. This CDR3 comprises 15 residues. Germline V gene sequence: CDR1 SGHNT, CDR2 YYREEE (reference sequence). The ends lost 4 bases at V and 1 base at J; junction bases unmatched: 2. The CDR3 reads CASSISGGGTDTQYF. The DNA for the CDR3 is TGTGCCAGCAGCATTAGCGGGGGGGGCACAGATACGCAGTATTTT.

J is TRBJ1-1 and V is TRBV14, with a weak D call TRBD1 (5 bases). Trimming took 4 bases from V and 0 from J, leaving 15 bases between them. The germline V gene has CDR1 SGHDN and CDR2 FVKESK. This CDR3 spans 16 amino acids. The CDR3 sequence is CASSPRTTSMNTEAFF. The CDR3, as DNA: TGTGCCAGCAGCCCACGGACAACCTCCATGAACACTGAAGCTTTCTTT.

The chain recombines TRBV6-2 or TRBV6-3 with TRBJ2-7; 7 nucleotides agree with TRBD1. Germline V gene sequence: CDR1 MNHEY, CDR2 SVGEGT. This CDR3 contains 14 residues. The V and J ends lost 0 bases and 5 bases, in that order; junction bases with no gene match: 4. Here the CDR3 DNA reads TGTGCCAGCAGTTACTCGCGAGGGGGCGACGAGCAGTACTTC. Translated, it gives CASSYSRGGDEQYF.

The rearrangement links TRBV20-1 to TRBJ2-1, with 9 bases fitting TRBD1. Trimming took 3 bases from V and 5 from J; bases not matched to a gene: 5. The CDR3 consists of 14 residues. Germline CDR1 is DFQATT and CDR2 is SNEGSKA (reference sequence). CDR3 nucleotides: TGCAGTGCTAGTCCGGGACAGGGAAACAATGAGCAGTTCTTC. Its translation is CSASPGQGNNEQFF.

This sequence joins TRBV7-8 and TRBJ1-5; 8 nucleotides agree with TRBD1. This CDR3 has 15 residues. CDR1 SGHVS and CDR2 FQNEAQ come from the germline V gene. V trimming: 0 bases; J trimming: 6 bases; junction bases outside the gene matches: 4. In nucleotides, the CDR3 is TGTGCCAGCAGCTTAGCAGGACAGGGTAGTCAGCCCCAGCATTTT. Its protein is CASSLAGQGSQPQHF.

The chain couples TRBV13 to TRBJ2-1; 7 bases match TRBD2. Germline CDR1 is PRHDT and CDR2 is FYEKMQ (reference sequence). Trimming cost V 4 bases and J 4 bases; bases outside gene matches: 7. The CDR3 spans 15 residues. The CDR3 DNA follows: TGTGCCAGCAGCTCTGGACTAGTTGGGTACAATGAGCAGTTCTTC. Amino acids: CASSSGLVGYNEQFF.